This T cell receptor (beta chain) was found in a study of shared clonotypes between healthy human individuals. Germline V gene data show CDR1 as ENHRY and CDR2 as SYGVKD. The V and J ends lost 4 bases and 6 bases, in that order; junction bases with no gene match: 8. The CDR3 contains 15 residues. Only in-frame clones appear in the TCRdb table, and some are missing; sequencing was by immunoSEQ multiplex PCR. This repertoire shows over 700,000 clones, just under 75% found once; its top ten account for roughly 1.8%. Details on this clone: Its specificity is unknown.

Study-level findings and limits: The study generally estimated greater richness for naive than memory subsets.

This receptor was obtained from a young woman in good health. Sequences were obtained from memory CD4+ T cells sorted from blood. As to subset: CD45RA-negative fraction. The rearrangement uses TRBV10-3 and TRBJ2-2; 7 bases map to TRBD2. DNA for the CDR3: TGTGCCATCAGTGGGGGCGGGAGAGGTTCCGGGGAGCTGTTTTTT. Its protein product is CAISGGGRGSGELFF.